The T cell receptor beta chain under discussion was sequenced for a study of T cell changes during pregnancy in multiple sclerosis (dated by TCRdb to between 2017 and 2020). With regard to the full study: Changes in the T cell repertoire over the course of pregnancy were examined in this study in women with multiple sclerosis.

About this clone: Its antigen is unknown. No per-base quality is available; no much larger clone lies one base away.

V is shortened by 8 bases, J by 0 bases, and the region joining them spans 14 bases. The CDR3 sequence holds 14 residues, the cysteine and phenylalanine included. Here the CDR3 DNA is all that survives: 42 bases in frame from base 1. Based on the germline V gene, the CDR1 and CDR2 sequences are MNHNS and SASEGT. The library relied on the immunoSEQ multiplex PCR assay. The source is immuneACCESS, and TCRdb retained only in-frame sequences with V and J called. Part of the clones is not carried over; for the studies checked, unresolved V genes explain less than half of this, and the remainder is unexplained. The sample table records just under 80,000 clones; approximately 95% of these occur just once. Approximately 1% of the sample lies in the top ten.

The chain links TRBV6-1 with TRBJ2-7; matching of 6 bases hints at TRBD1 as the D gene. The sample consisted of peripheral blood, taken in the first trimester of pregnancy. The source is a female donor with multiple sclerosis, enrolled in a pregnancy study. The DNA sequence is as follows: TGTGCCAGCCCCCCTGGACAGCCCTCCTACGAGCAGTACTTC. It codes for CASPPGQPSYEQYF.